The sequence of this TCR beta chain was determined in a study of shared clonotypes between healthy human individuals. Study-level background: Participating donors consisted of two women and a few men aged 18 to 49. Study-wide findings and caveats: Naive subsets generally had larger estimated richness than memory subsets. It was observed that roughly 4.8% of naive CD4 clonotypes were shared across several donors.

CD45RO-negative CD8 cells positively selected for CCR7 made up the naive population, which excluded terminally differentiated effector memory CD45RA+ cells. Data came from immunoSEQ multiplex PCR; TCRdb stores just in-frame clones and leaves some out. Of hundreds of thousands of clones in the sample, roughly 98% were seen once. A remark on this clone: Its specificity is unknown.

Sequences were obtained from naive CD8+ T cells sorted from blood. This TCR came from a man aged 25-45 years in good health.

For the CDR3, the DNA is TGTGCCTGGGTCACGGGACTAGCGGGAGATGAGCAGTACTTC. This translates into CAWVTGLAGDEQYF. V usage is TRBV30 and J usage is TRBJ2-7; 14 positions match TRBD2. The junction had 7 bases not matched to a gene; V was cut back by 5 bases and J by 7 bases. CDR1 is GTSNPN and CDR2 is SVGIG in the germline V gene (reference sequence). CDR3 length equals 14 residues.